This TCR beta chain stems from a study of blood T cell repertoires in COVID-19. Overall study: There were acute and convalescent COVID-19 samples, and they came from the United States, Italy and Spain. T cells, B-cell-depleted T cells, or PBMCs supplied cDNA or gDNA.

The CDR3 covers 13 residues. Trimming cost V 2 bases and J 4 bases, with 6 bases left between them. Assay used: immunoSEQ multiplex PCR; TCRdb lists only in-frame clones, some missing. The repertoire includes some 42,000 clones, around 90% of them detected once, and roughly 2.8% sits in the top ten. This TCR derives from a man aged 50-59 years with active COVID-19. The chain carries TRBV12-3 or TRBV12-4 and TRBJ2-1; D is perhaps TRBD1 (6 bases). Sequenced material: peripheral blood. CDR3 in DNA: TGTGCCAGCAGTTTACAGGGGTACAATGAGCAGTTCTTC. As protein: CASSLQGYNEQFF.